The present T cell receptor beta chain was sequenced within a study of cytomegalovirus exposure and HLA in healthy donors. A remark on this clone: The antigen remains unidentified.

Points from the study as a whole: In a later analysis, productive TCRs from donors in an Asian-associated ancestry cluster reportedly carried fewer N-insertions than the cohort mean. Later work found most CMV-associated TCR beta chains apparently HLA-restricted.

The PCR was carried out with 60 Vbeta primers and 13 Jbeta primers. Profiling relied on immunoSEQ multiplex PCR, and the TCRdb table lists in-frame clones only, not all of them. The data show 150,000 to 200,000 clones, 82% seen once. The sequence was obtained from a man in his forties or fifties in good health and CMV-seronegative. The sample was PBMCs.

Here the CDR3 DNA reads TGCGCCAGCAGCCAAGGAGGGACAGAAACCTACGAGCAGTACTTC. Its protein is CASSQGGTETYEQYF. This chain joins TRBV4-1 and TRBJ2-7, with TRBD1 matching over 7 bases. This CDR3 spans 15 amino acids. CDR1 is MGHRA and CDR2 is YSYEKL in the germline V gene. With 1 base clipped from V and 2 bases from J, the junction kept 5 bases outside the gene matches.